The following is a TCR beta chain sequence with its context. In this sample, this clone turned up a few times. Its antigen is not yet known. One base away there is no much larger clone; base qualities are not given. This sample is drawn from a study of T cell responses to AZD1222 COVID-19 vaccine (dated by TCRdb to 2020 to 2023). General notes on the study: Because spike-specific TCR depth and breadth did not differ between the two schedules, AZD1222 recipients who got a second dose at roughly 4 weeks were pooled with those who got a second dose at roughly 12 weeks. TCR sequencing covered roughly 230 trial participants: 200 to 220 given two doses of AZD1222 and 26 given two doses of MenACWY control vaccine. Trial participants were enrolled by age into subgroups of 18-55, 56-69 and 70-plus years, and around 150, 28 and 57 TCR-sequenced participants, respectively, were included in these subgroups.

Results the study describes overall, beyond this receptor: Vaccine-associated CD4 TCRs spanned the whole spike protein, with dominant responses in regions 160-218 and 743-854. In the small 56-69-year group, the increase in depth fell short of significance, most likely because of low power. Nearly half of unique spike-specific TCRs reportedly recognized epitopes outside regions mutated in the B.1.351 and B.1.1.7 variants. Conclusions about previously exposed vaccinees are limited, since just 5 to 7 AZD1222 recipients were seropositive for SARS-CoV-2 at baseline. Because no day 14 peak-response samples were available, repertoires were characterized only after the peak T cell response. Participants were mostly white British, with more females than males. The authors suggested clonal diversity may have been underestimated. After two AZD1222 doses, spike-specific TCR breadth and depth were significantly higher than at day 0 and than in MenACWY recipients.

The CDR3 regions of human TCRbeta chains were analyzed by immunosequencing. Processing in the source paper ran as follows. TCRs in the repertoires were compared against a reference library of SARS-CoV-2-specific TCRs that had been generated with the MIRA antigen-specificity platform. Breadth was defined as the fraction of unique TCRs that were SARS-CoV-2-associated. Depth was defined as the fraction of total T cells that were SARS-CoV-2-associated. Using the MIRA data, each spike-specific TCR was assigned both to the spike region to which the TCR was reactive and to a CD4 or CD8 class. Log10-transformed breadth and depth values were compared by one-way ANOVA with Sidak's multiple comparisons tests. TCRdb took this table from immuneACCESS and kept in-frame rearrangements with V and J called. Such tables lack part of the clones; where checked against another copy, unresolved V genes explain under half of the gap, and the rest is unexplained. The V and J calls and clone size were taken over from that table, and D and trimming were inferred from the DNA. This sample has more than 85,000 clones in its table, and roughly 84% of those were observed once. The ten largest clones capture approximately 15% of the sample.

CDR1 and CDR2 are read off the germline V gene (reference sequence) as MNHEY and SMNVEV. CDR3 length: 15 amino acids, cysteine to phenylalanine. The read is trimmed to its CDR3 DNA, 45 bases read in frame from base 1. Between the V and J ends, shortened by 5 bases and 3 bases respectively, the junction contains 16 bases. The time point label here, explained by the study, means: baseline before first vaccination. Vaccinee samples were obtained from the UK trials COV001 and COV002, which included a single-blind randomized controlled phase 2/3 trial of AZD1222 (ChAdOx1 nCoV-19) in healthy adults. For TCRbeta chain sequencing, PBMC samples were collected from trial participants at day 0 and at day 28 after the second dose.

The V and J segments used are TRBV27 and TRBJ1-2, with a tentative D gene TRBD1 over 6 matching bases. The sequence was obtained from an adult in good health. This specimen was peripheral blood, taken on day 0 of AZD1222 vaccination. In nucleotide form, the sequence is TGTGCCAGCAGTCCAGGACAGTTGAGGCACTATGGCTACACCTTC. It translates to CASSPGQLRHYGYTF.